This is a list of T cell receptor beta chains from one sample in a study of control samples from healthy donors and cancer patients. This table comes from immunoSEQ multiplex PCR, and its TCRdb copy is limited to in-frame clones, with some not included. The sample carries fewer than 110,000 clones, around 89% recorded once. Sequenced sample: blood. The receptor source for this set is a man younger than 40 in good health. Each CDR3 is given without its conserved first and last residue.

>TRBV11-2|TRBJ1-2|12
ASSFDRANYGYT
>TRBV7-2|TRBJ2-7|14
ASSSSAGGPIYEQY
>TRBV19|TRBJ1-5|13
ASSPGQWDNQPQH
>TRBV24-1|TRBJ2-1|12
ATSDRGSYNEQF
>TRBV4-3|TRBJ2-2|12
ASSQDRPDGELF
>TRBV11-2|TRBJ2-7|11
ASSLWGSYEQY
>TRBV6-6|TRBJ1-5|10
ASSLADQPQH
>TRBV10-2|TRBJ1-2|14
ASSEGFGQGAYGYT
>TRBV11-2|TRBJ2-7|11
ASSLVSGFEQY
>TRBV29-1|TRBJ1-1|11
SVPGQGSYEAF
>TRBV6-5|TRBJ2-2|13
ASSYSTWSTGELF
>TRBV7-8|TRBJ1-1|14
ASSQVGGSLNTEAF
>TRBV19|TRBJ1-1|12
ASTQQGVGTEAF
>TRBV28|TRBJ2-7|10
ASGTALYEQY
>TRBV4-1|TRBJ2-7|15
ASSPTRLQGGKYEQY
>TRBV4-1|TRBJ2-3|13
ASSQGTGLLNTQY
>TRBV18|TRBJ1-1|12
ASSPGTGRTEAF
>TRBV19|TRBJ2-7|12
ASKRAVGSYEQY
>TRBV4-1|TRBJ2-7|13
ASSQVDRWVYEQY
>TRBV28|TRBJ1-6|11
ASKLQGVSPLH
>TRBV7-6|TRBJ2-3|14
ASSSRERASTDTQY
>TRBV27|TRBJ2-7|10
ASSFSGVKQY
>TRBV6-1|TRBJ1-1|15
ASSEIKGSRVNTEAF
>TRBV6-5|TRBJ1-1|13
ASRLQGALNTEAF